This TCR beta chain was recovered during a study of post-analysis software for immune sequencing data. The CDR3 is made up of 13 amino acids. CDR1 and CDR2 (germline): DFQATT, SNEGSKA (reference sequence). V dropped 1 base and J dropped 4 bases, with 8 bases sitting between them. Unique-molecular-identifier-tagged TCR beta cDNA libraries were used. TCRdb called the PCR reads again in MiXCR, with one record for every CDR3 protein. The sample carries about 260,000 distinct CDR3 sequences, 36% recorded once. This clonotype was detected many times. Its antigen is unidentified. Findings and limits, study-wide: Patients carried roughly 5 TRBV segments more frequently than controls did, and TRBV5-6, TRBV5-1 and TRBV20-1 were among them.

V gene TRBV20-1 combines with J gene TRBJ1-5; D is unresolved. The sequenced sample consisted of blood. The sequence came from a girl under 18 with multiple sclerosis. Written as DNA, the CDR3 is TGCAGTGCTAGAGGGCTCCCTAATCAGCCCCAGCATTTT. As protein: CSARGLPNQPQHF.